This T cell receptor beta chain comes out of a study of human T cells and chemical hapten exposure. CDR1 is DFQATT, CDR2 SNEGSKA, per germline (reference sequence). This CDR3 is 13 amino acids long. With 5 bases removed from V and 7 bases from J, the gap between germline ends came to 15 bases. TCRdb re-analysed the RACE reads in MiXCR, keeping a single row per CDR3 protein. Of some 380,000 distinct CDR3 sequences listed, roughly 4.8% are singletons. Documented time point: patch test 1, 2 weeks after DPC sensitization. Treatment reported: therapeutic diphenylcyclopropenone sensitization with weekly scalp DPC.

The sequencing used whole blood, collected in connection with sensitization to the hapten diphenylcyclopropenone (DPC). This sequence originates from a woman aged 45-65 years with alopecia areata. Some clones in this sample may be carry-over from other donors' samples. The rearrangement joins TRBV20-1 to TRBJ2-1; D is ambiguous. The CDR3: CSAFRPVTNEQFF. The CDR3 nucleotides read TGCAGTGCTTTTCGCCCGGTTACGAATGAGCAGTTCTTC.